The 7 T cell receptor beta chains in this list originate from one sample, sequenced in a study of PD-L1 blockade in urothelial cancer. TCRdb keeps only in-frame clones here, not all; method: immunoSEQ multiplex PCR. This table has around 40,000 clones, 80% to 90% appearing once. The sample consisted of PBMCs, taken around atezolizumab (anti-PD-L1) treatment. These receptors were taken from a man aged 55 to 70 with urothelial cancer.

The chain carries TRBV27 and TRBJ1-2; D is perhaps TRBD1 (5 bases). The CDR3 consists of 16 residues. The ends were cut back, 6 bases at V and 0 bases at J, with 17 bases in the middle. Germline CDR1 and CDR2: MNHEY and SMNVEV (reference sequence). As DNA, the CDR3 is TGTGCCAGCAGGAACCCTCTAGGGGCCCCTAACTATGGCTACACCTTC. Its protein is CASRNPLGAPNYGYTF.

The chain carries TRBV4-2 and TRBJ2-1; D unresolved. The CDR3 extends over 14 amino acids. The germline V gene encodes CDR1 LGHNA and CDR2 YNFKEQ. Trimming shortened V by 0 bases and J by 6 bases, and 9 bases separated the two germline ends. The CDR3 sequence: CASSQEKLLNEQFF. The CDR3 DNA is TGTGCCAGCAGCCAAGAAAAACTCCTCAATGAGCAGTTCTTC.

The rearrangement joins TRBV5-1 to TRBJ1-1; the D is unclear. The CDR3 length is 13 residues. Trimming shortened V by 4 bases and J by 6 bases, and 13 bases separated the two germline ends. The germline V gene has CDR1 SGHRS and CDR2 YFSETQ. The CDR3 coding sequence is TGCGCCAGCAGCCCAAACCCTACCTCTGAAGCTTTCTTT. Translation gives CASSPNPTSEAFF. Filled out from reference TRBV5-1 and TRBJ1-1, the complete variable domain reads KAGVTQTPRYLIKTRGQQVTLSCSPISGHRSVSWYQQTPGQGLQFLFEYFSETQRNKGNFPGRFSGRQFSNSRSEMNVSTLELGDSALYLCASSPNPTSEAFFGQGTRLTVV.

The chain has TRBV28 and TRBJ1-2, with 7 nucleotides matching TRBD1. Germline-derived CDR1 and CDR2 are MDHEN and SYDVKM. The CDR3 is 13 residues long. Trimming took 3 bases from V and 8 from J; bases not matched to a gene: 6. The CDR3 bases are TGTGCCAGCAGTTTGAACAGGGGCTTGGGCTACACCTTC. Protein: CASSLNRGLGYTF.

V and J are TRBV7-2 and TRBJ1-3, with 9 bases that match TRBD1. Germline CDR1 is SGHTA and CDR2 is FQGNSA. V lost 3 bases and J lost 1; bases outside the gene matches: 7. This CDR3 contains 17 residues. CDR3 residues: CASSLGPGQGSGNTIYF. In DNA, the CDR3 is TGTGCCAGCAGCTTGGGGCCGGGACAGGGATCTGGAAACACCATATATTTT.

This chain joins TRBV5-5 and TRBJ2-5; D might be TRBD2 (6 bases). The germline gives CDR1 SGHKS, CDR2 YYEKEE (reference sequence). V was cut by 7 bases and J by 5 bases, with 18 bases left in between. The CDR3 sequence is 14 residues long. CDR3: CASASGGNPETQYF. Here the CDR3 DNA reads TGTGCCAGCGCGTCTGGGGGGAATCCGGAGACCCAGTACTTC.

The table lists this clone with a count of one. The chain combines TRBV6-1 with TRBJ2-5; possible D gene TRBD1, 6 bases. There are 16 residues in the CDR3. Germline V lookup: CDR1 MNHNS, CDR2 SASEGT. V was trimmed by 2 bases and J by 5 bases, leaving 18 bases between them. The CDR3 loop reads CASSERFTGLGETQYF. CDR3 bases: TGTGCCAGCAGTGAACGATTCACAGGGCTGGGGGAGACCCAGTACTTC.